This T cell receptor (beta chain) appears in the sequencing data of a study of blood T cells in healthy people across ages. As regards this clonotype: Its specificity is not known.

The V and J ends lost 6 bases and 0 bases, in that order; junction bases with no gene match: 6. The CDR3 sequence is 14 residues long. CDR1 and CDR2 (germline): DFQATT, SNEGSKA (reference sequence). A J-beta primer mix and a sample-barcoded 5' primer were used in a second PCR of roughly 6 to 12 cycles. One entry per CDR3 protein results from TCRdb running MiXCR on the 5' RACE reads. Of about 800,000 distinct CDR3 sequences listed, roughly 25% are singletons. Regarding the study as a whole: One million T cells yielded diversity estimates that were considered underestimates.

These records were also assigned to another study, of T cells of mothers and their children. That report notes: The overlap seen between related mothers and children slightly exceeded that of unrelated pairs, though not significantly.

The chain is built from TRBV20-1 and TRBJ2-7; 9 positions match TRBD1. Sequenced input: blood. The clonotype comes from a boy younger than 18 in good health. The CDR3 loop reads CSAPDRGGSYEQYF. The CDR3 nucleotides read TGCAGTGCCCCCGACAGGGGGGGCTCCTACGAGCAGTACTTC.